This TCR beta chain was captured by sequencing in a study of cytomegalovirus exposure and HLA in healthy donors. Study-wide context: As released early, the data held 70 million to 95 million unique TCRs from HLA-typed donors.

Participants comprised healthy donors of bone marrow. Both 60 Vbeta primers and 13 Jbeta primers went into the PCR. Profiling relied on immunoSEQ multiplex PCR, and the TCRdb table lists in-frame clones only, not all of them. The sample consists of about 160,000 clones, roughly nine tenths of them appearing once. Germline CDR1 reads LNHDA; CDR2 reads SQIVND (reference sequence). Trimming took 0 bases from V and 5 from J; bases not matched to a gene: 3. The CDR3 is 14 amino acids. V gene TRBV19 combines with J gene TRBJ2-7, with 8 bases fitting TRBD2. This sequence originates from a woman in her twenties or thirties in good health and CMV-seronegative. The sequenced sample consisted of PBMCs. The CDR3 loop is CASSIDGRGDEQYF. The CDR3, as DNA: TGTGCCAGTAGTATAGACGGGAGGGGAGACGAGCAGTACTTC.